The 17 T cell receptor beta chains below all came from one sample that was sequenced in a study of blood T cell repertoires in COVID-19. Assay used: immunoSEQ multiplex PCR; TCRdb lists only in-frame clones, some missing. The sample has more than 200,000 clones; 65% to 90% are singletons. The sequenced sample consisted of PBMCs or T cells enriched from blood (not recorded which). Every receptor here comes from a man aged 35 to 55 who had recovered from COVID-19.

V is TRBV6-5 and J is TRBJ2-7; 11 bases match TRBD1. Germline V gene sequence: CDR1 MNHEY, CDR2 SVGAGI. This CDR3 has 14 residues. After removal of 0 bases from V and 6 bases from J, the junction contained 1 base not matched to a gene. CDR3 amino acids: CASSYSGTGGEQYF. In DNA form, the CDR3 reads TGTGCCAGCAGTTACTCGGGGACAGGGGGCGAGCAGTACTTC.

The chain recombines TRBV6-5 with TRBJ1-5; D remains unclear. The CDR3 loop spans 15 amino acids. The V gene's germline CDR1 is MNHEY and CDR2 SVGAGI. The V and J ends lost 6 bases and 6 bases respectively, with 18 bases between them. This CDR3 reads CASRFGVEYSQPQHF. The CDR3 region has the DNA TGTGCCAGCAGGTTCGGGGTAGAGTATAGTCAGCCCCAGCATTTT.

The rearrangement uses TRBV7-2 and TRBJ1-1; D call uncertain. CDR3 length: 13 residues. Germline V gene lookup returns CDR1 SGHTA and CDR2 FQGNSA. Between the trimmed V and J ends, which lost 3 bases and 0 bases, there was a span of 5 bases. CDR3 loop: CASSFQLNTEAFF. The CDR3 DNA reads TGTGCCAGCAGCTTTCAGTTGAACACTGAAGCTTTCTTT.

V is TRBV21-1 and J is TRBJ1-5; the DNA was not compared with TRBD1, the D call given in the table. TRBV21-1 has pseudogene status. The CDR3 consists of 18 residues. CDR3 sequence reads: CASSKKEWAGLYNQPQHF. DNA for the CDR3: TGTGCCAGCAGCAAAAAAGAGTGGGCAGGGTTGTACAATCAGCCCCAGCATTTT.

The chain couples TRBV7-9 to TRBJ1-3; the D is unclear. Germline V CDR1 and CDR2: SEHNR, FQNEAQ (reference sequence). The V end was cut by 5 bases, the J end by 1 base, with 9 bases between. This CDR3 has 14 residues. The CDR3 loop reads CASSREESGNTIYF. The CDR3 coding sequence is TGTGCCAGCAGCCGAGAGGAATCTGGAAACACCATATATTTT.

This clone showed up just once. This chain links TRBV9 with TRBJ1-3; no clear D gene. From germline, CDR1 is SGDLS and CDR2 YYNGEE. V lost 2 bases and J 0 bases, leaving 9 bases between the germline ends. This CDR3 has 15 amino acids. In DNA form, the CDR3 reads TGTGCCAGCAGCGTTGACACGAGCTCTGGAAACACCATATATTTT. It specifies CASSVDTSSGNTIYF.

The DNA for the CDR3 is TGTGCCAGCAGTGAACAGGCATACGAGCAGTACTTC. Protein: CASSEQAYEQYF. The chain recombines TRBV2 with TRBJ2-7, with no clear D. The CDR3 spans 12 residues. Trimming removed 2 bases from V and 4 bases from J, with 6 bases in between. The germline gives CDR1 SNHLY, CDR2 FYNNEI.

This chain connects TRBV11-2 to TRBJ2-1; 9 bases are a match to TRBD1. With V trimmed by 7 bases and J by 3 bases, 7 bases remained unmatched. From germline, CDR1 is SGHAT and CDR2 FQNNGV. The CDR3 runs to 15 residues. CDR3 sequence reads: CASTLTGGGYNEQFF. CDR3 bases: TGTGCCAGCACCCTTACAGGGGGCGGCTACAATGAGCAGTTCTTC.

In its sample, this clone was seen once. V and J are TRBV5-1 and TRBJ1-2, with 7 positions matching TRBD1. CDR1 is SGHRS, CDR2 YFSETQ, per germline. The CDR3 covers 16 residues. The ends lost 4 bases at V and 7 bases at J; junction bases unmatched: 16. The CDR3 here is CASSPGTEPRIGGYTF. The CDR3 DNA reads TGCGCCAGCAGCCCCGGGACAGAGCCCAGAATTGGTGGCTACACCTTC. The variable domain in full, completed from reference TRBV5-1 and TRBJ1-2, reads KAGVTQTPRYLIKTRGQQVTLSCSPISGHRSVSWYQQTPGQGLQFLFEYFSETQRNKGNFPGRFSGRQFSNSRSEMNVSTLELGDSALYLCASSPGTEPRIGGYTFGSGTRLTVV.

The V call is TRBV16, the J call TRBJ1-4, with 8 bases identical to TRBD1. The germline V gene has CDR1 KGHSY and CDR2 FQNENV. V shed 6 bases, J shed 2 bases, and the junction held 5 bases outside the gene matches. The CDR3 consists of 15 residues. The CDR3 DNA is TGTGCCAGCAGAGGACAGGGAGGTACTAATGAAAAACTGTTTTTT. It is translated as CASRGQGGTNEKLFF.

The V and J genes are TRBV7-9 and TRBJ2-1, with 10 nucleotides matching TRBD2. The CDR3 totals 16 residues. Germline CDR1 reads SEHNR; CDR2 reads FQNEAQ (reference sequence). J was trimmed by 6 bases and V by 5 bases; bases with no gene match: 10. The CDR3 nucleotides read TGTGCCAGCAGCCGCCGCTATAGCGGGGGGCCCAATGAGCAGTTCTTC. Translating it yields CASSRRYSGGPNEQFF.

The chain employs TRBV6-5 and TRBJ2-7; 8 bases are shared with TRBD1. The CDR3 spans 14 residues. Trimming removed 6 bases from V and 4 bases from J; junction bases left unmatched: 8. CDR1 MNHEY and CDR2 SVGAGI come from the germline V gene. The CDR3 DNA is TGTGCCAGCAGAAGACCGGGACAGGAGTACGAGCAGTACTTC. The encoded protein is CASRRPGQEYEQYF.

This chain joins TRBV4-1 and TRBJ1-2, with TRBD1 as a possible D gene (6 bases). The V gene's germline CDR1 is MGHRA and CDR2 YSYEKL. V was pared by 5 bases and J by 7 bases, with 14 bases between. This CDR3 is 13 amino acids long. CDR3 DNA: TGCGCCAGCAGCGAGACAGGAATGAGTGGCTACACCTTC. Its protein product is CASSETGMSGYTF.

The chain is built from TRBV4-2 and TRBJ2-5; 8 bases map to TRBD2. J gave up 0 bases and V 4 bases, and 4 bases lay outside the gene matches. There are 15 residues in the CDR3. CDR1 is LGHNA and CDR2 is YNFKEQ in the germline V gene. The CDR3 nucleotides read TGTGCCAGCAGCCGCACAGCGGGGGACCAAGAGACCCAGTACTTC. As protein: CASSRTAGDQETQYF.

This clone has a single count. The chain employs TRBV9 and TRBJ1-4, with D perhaps matching TRBD1 (5 bases). There are 15 residues in the CDR3. Germline V gene data show CDR1 as SGDLS and CDR2 as YYNGEE. V gave up 0 bases and J gave up 4 bases, with 10 bases separating them. The CDR3 loop is CASSVADSVNEKLFF. DNA of the CDR3: TGTGCCAGCAGCGTAGCTGACAGCGTTAATGAAAAACTGTTTTTT.

The genes are TRBV5-6 and TRBJ1-1; weak D call: TRBD1 (6 bases). CDR1 is SGHDT, CDR2 YYEEEE, per germline. V gave up 4 bases and J gave up 3 bases, with 10 bases separating them. The CDR3 spans 13 residues. CDR3 coding DNA: TGTGCCAGCAGCCCGGACAGATACACTGAAGCTTTCTTT. Its protein is CASSPDRYTEAFF.

In this sample, this clone turned up a few times. This chain joins TRBV5-1 and TRBJ2-2; D might be TRBD2 (5 bases). CDR1 SGHRS and CDR2 YFSETQ come from the germline V gene. CDR3 length: 16 residues. V lost 0 bases and J lost 2, with 11 bases in between. This CDR3 is CASSLDRGTNTGELFF. The CDR3 DNA reads TGCGCCAGCAGCTTGGACCGGGGAACCAACACCGGGGAGCTGTTTTTT.